This T cell receptor beta chain derives from a study of Graves' ophthalmopathy and Graves' hyperthyroidism. RNA transcripts were the template, and TCR beta CDR3 regions were amplified from them. First-round RT-PCR relied on HTBI primers, and a second-round multiplex PCR came next. TCRdb reanalysed the multiplex PCR reads using MiXCR and keeps one entry per CDR3 protein. The table records around 1.1 million distinct CDR3 sequences, 35% to 40% of them present only once. This clonotype was picked up many times. Sequences were obtained from peripheral blood or thyroid tissue (not recorded which). The receptor was isolated from an adult man with Graves' hyperthyroidism.

The CDR3 sequence is CAIRKTGRHSYEQYF. As DNA, the CDR3 is TGTGCCATCAGGAAGACAGGTCGGCACTCCTACGAGCAGTACTTC. The V call is TRBV10-3, the J call TRBJ2-7; TRBD1 might be the D (6 bases). The V end was cut by 6 bases, the J end by 0 bases, with 15 bases between. This CDR3 is built from 15 residues. The germline gives CDR1 ENHRY, CDR2 SYGVKD.